Sequencing of this T cell receptor beta chain was carried out in a study of beta chain features in type 1 diabetes. Notes on the study in general: Patients and controls would share equally any PCR tilt toward shorter templates. HLA influence on TCRB rearrangement stayed unresolved here. Diminished insertions and augmented deletions at VDJ junctions characterized type 1 diabetes patients. Healthy donors had naive, central memory and Treg TCRB repertoires that appeared less similar than those seen among patients.

About this clone: The antigen remains undetermined.

Sequencing targeted expressed TCRB transcripts, as all isolated RNA had been reverse transcribed. Assay used: immunoSEQ multiplex PCR; TCRdb lists only in-frame clones, some missing. The sample has around 430,000 clones; 30% are singletons. V was cut by 3 bases and J by 3 bases, with 12 bases left in between. Germline assignment: CDR1 GTSNPN and CDR2 SVGIG (reference sequence). The CDR3 spans 14 residues. The chain employs TRBV30 and TRBJ1-5, with D perhaps TRBD1 (5 bases). This sequence was found in a man younger than 30 in good health. Sequencing was carried out using naive CD4+ T cells from blood. CDR3 sequence reads: CAWSAAGFNQPQHF. CDR3 DNA sequence: TGTGCCTGGAGCGCCGCAGGGTTCAATCAGCCCCAGCATTTT.